This T cell receptor beta chain is drawn from a study of blood T cell repertoires in COVID-19. Across the whole study: Samples of COVID-19 (acute and convalescent) were obtained from the United States, Italy and Spain. Sources were T cells, B-cell-depleted T cells, or PBMCs; the material itself was cDNA or gDNA.

In the authors' workflow: Amplification from reference gene primers served as the basis for estimated nucleated cell counts. Assay: immunoSEQ multiplex PCR; the TCRdb copy retains only in-frame clones and omits some. The D gene and trimming were derived from the DNA, and the V and J assignments and clone size from that table. The table records under 200,000 clones, about 80% of them present only once. The CDR3 runs 15 residues. Trimming cost V 5 bases and J 5 bases; bases outside gene matches: 9. CDR1 and CDR2 from the germline V gene are LNHDA and SQIVND (reference sequence). This clone was detected only a few times.

The clonotype originates from a man under 40 with active or convalescent COVID-19. Sequences were obtained from peripheral blood. The chain employs TRBV19 and TRBJ2-5, with TRBD1 identical over 9 bases. The DNA of the CDR3 is TGTGCCAGTAGTCCGTTCGACAGGGGGGGGGAGACCCAGTACTTC. It yields the protein CASSPFDRGGETQYF.